The source of this T cell receptor beta chain is a study of tumor and adjacent non-tumor tissue in lung cancer. The template was RNA from unsorted bulk tissue. This clonotype was detected a few times. V was trimmed by 8 bases and J by 2 bases, leaving 19 bases between them. CDR1 is WSHSY, CDR2 SAAADI, per germline. The CDR3 has 15 amino acids. Three rounds of nested PCR, following a modified ARM-PCR protocol, produced the TCRbeta library. TCRdb reprocessed the multiplex PCR reads via MiXCR and lists one record per CDR3 protein. The sample yields roughly 220,000 distinct CDR3 sequences, over 55% seen once.

Input material: lung tumor tissue. This chain uses TRBV10-2 with TRBJ2-7; D assignment may be TRBD1 or TRBD2 (6 bases each). The sequence was collected from a man aged 55 to 69 with non-small cell lung cancer. DNA for the CDR3: TGCGCCAGCGCCTCTATGACAGGAGGGGCCTACGAGCAGTACTTC. This encodes CASASMTGGAYEQYF.